This TCR beta chain was found in a study of CD4 T cells in relation to SARS-CoV-2 and coronaviruses. This table comes from immunoSEQ multiplex PCR, and its TCRdb copy is limited to in-frame clones, with some not included. The top ten clones hold 20% of a sample with some 40,000 clones, around 77% of them seen once. CDR3 size: 15 residues. Germline V lookup: CDR1 MNHEY, CDR2 SVGAGI. With 6 bases clipped from V and 6 bases from J, the junction kept 8 bases outside the gene matches. This clone was seen more than once but under ten times. The antigen remains unidentified. The receptor's source is an adult with COVID-19. Material: memory CD4+ T cells from PBMCs, cultured in vitro. The chain combines TRBV6-5 with TRBJ2-3, with 11 bases fitting TRBD2. The CDR3, as DNA: TGTGCCAGCAGGTCTACTAGCGGGAGACCGGATACGCAGTATTTT. Its translation: CASRSTSGRPDTQYF.